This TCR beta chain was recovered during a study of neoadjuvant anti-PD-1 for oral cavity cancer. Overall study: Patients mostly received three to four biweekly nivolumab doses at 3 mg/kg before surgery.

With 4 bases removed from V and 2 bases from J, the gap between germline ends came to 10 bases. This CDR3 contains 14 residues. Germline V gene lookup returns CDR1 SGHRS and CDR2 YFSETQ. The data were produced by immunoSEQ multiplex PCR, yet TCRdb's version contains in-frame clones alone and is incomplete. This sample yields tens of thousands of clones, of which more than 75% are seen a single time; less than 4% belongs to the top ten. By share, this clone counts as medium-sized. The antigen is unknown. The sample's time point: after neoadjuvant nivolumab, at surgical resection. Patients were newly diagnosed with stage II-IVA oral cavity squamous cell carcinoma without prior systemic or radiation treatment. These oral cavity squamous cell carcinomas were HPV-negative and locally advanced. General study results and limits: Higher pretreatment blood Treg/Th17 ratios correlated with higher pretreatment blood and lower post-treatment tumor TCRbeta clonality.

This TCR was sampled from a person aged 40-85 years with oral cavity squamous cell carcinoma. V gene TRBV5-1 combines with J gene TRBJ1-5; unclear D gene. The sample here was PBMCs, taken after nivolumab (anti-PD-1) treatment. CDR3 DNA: TGCGCCAGCAGCCCGGATAGGGGCAATCAGCCCCAGCATTTT. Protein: CASSPDRGNQPQHF.